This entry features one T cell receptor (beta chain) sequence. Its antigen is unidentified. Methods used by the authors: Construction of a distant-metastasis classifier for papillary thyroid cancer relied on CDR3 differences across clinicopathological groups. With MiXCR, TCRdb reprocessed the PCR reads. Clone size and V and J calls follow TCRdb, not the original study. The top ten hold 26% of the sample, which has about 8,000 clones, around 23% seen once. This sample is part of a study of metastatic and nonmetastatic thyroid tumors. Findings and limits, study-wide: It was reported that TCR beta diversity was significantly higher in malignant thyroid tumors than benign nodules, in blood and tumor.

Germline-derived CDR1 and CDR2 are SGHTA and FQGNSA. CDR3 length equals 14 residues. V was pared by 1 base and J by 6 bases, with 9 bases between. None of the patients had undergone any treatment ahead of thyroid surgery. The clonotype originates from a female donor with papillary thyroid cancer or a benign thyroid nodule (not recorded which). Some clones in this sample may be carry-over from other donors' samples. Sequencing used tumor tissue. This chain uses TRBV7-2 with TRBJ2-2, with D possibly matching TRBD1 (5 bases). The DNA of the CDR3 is TGTGCCAGCAGCTTAGGCAGGGCGGCCGGGGAGCTGTTTTTT. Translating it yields CASSLGRAAGELFF.